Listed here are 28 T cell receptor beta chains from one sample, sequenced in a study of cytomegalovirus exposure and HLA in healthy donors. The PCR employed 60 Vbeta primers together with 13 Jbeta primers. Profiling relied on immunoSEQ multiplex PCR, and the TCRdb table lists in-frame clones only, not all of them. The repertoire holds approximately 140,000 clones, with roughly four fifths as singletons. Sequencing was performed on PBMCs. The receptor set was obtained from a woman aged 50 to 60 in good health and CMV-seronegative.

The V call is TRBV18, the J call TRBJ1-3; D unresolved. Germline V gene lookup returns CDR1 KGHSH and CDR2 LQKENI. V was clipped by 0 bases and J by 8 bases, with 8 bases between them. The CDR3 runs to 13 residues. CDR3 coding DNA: TGTGCCAGCTCACCACCGACTAGGGACACCATATATTTT. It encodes CASSPPTRDTIYF. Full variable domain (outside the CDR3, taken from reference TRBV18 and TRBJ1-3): NAGVMQNPRHLVRRRGQEARLRCSPMKGHSHVYWYRQLPEEGLKFMVYLQKENIIDESGMPKERFSAEFPKEGPSILRIQQVVRGDSAAYFCASSPPTRDTIYFGEGSWLTVV.

CDR3 coding DNA: TGTGCCAGCAGTTCGACAGGGATAGCCAAAAACATTCAGTACTTC. Its translation is CASSSTGIAKNIQYF. The chain employs TRBV28 and TRBJ2-4; 7 bases line up with TRBD1. The trim removed 4 bases at V and 0 bases at J, leaving 3 bases unmatched. Germline V CDR1 and CDR2: MDHEN, SYDVKM. This CDR3 has 15 amino acids.

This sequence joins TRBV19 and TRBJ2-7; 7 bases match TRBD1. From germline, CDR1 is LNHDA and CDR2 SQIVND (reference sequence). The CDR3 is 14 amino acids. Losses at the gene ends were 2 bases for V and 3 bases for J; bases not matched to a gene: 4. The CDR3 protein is CASSIMSGGYEQYF. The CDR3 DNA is TGTGCCAGTAGTATAATGTCAGGGGGCTACGAGCAGTACTTC.

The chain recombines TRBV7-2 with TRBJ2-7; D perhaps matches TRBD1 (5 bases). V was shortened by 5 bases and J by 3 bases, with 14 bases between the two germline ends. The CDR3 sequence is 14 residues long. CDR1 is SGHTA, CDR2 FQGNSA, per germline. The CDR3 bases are TGTGCCAGCAGCGCAAGCCCAGGGTACTACGAGCAGTACTTC. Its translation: CASSASPGYYEQYF.

The CDR3, as DNA: TGCAGCGTTGTATACGGAGGGCTTCGTGAGACCCAGTACTTC. It is translated as CSVVYGGLRETQYF. J is TRBJ2-5 and V is TRBV29-1; D might be TRBD2 (6 bases). The germline V and J ends were trimmed by 4 bases and 5 bases, with 17 bases remaining between them. Germline values: CDR1 SQVTM, CDR2 ANQGSEA. The length of the CDR3 is 14 residues.

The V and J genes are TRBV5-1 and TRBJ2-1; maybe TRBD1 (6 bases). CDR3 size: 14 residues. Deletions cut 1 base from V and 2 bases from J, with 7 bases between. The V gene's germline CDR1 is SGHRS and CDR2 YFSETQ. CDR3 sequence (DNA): TGCGCCAGCAGCTTGCAGGGGACCTACAATGAGCAGTTCTTC. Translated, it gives CASSLQGTYNEQFF.

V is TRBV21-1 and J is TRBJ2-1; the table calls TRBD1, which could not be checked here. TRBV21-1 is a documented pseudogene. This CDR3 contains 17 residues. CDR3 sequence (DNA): TGTGCCAGCAGCAAAGATGGGGACAGGGGTCGATCAAATGAGCAGTTCTTC. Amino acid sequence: CASSKDGDRGRSNEQFF.

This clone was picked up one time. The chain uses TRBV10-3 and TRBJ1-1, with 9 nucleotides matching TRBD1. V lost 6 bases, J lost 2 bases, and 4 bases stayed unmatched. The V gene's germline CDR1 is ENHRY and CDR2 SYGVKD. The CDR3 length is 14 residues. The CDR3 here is CAIRRTGVNTEAFF. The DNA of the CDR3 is TGTGCCATCAGGAGGACAGGGGTAAACACTGAAGCTTTCTTT.

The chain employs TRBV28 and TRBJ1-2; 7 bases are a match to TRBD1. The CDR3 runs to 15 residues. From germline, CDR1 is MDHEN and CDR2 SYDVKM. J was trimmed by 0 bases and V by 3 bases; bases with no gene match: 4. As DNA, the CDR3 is TGTGCCAGCAGTTTCCCTGACAGGGCTAACTATGGCTACACCTTC. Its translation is CASSFPDRANYGYTF.

This CDR3 is CASSAQGPRGTEAFF. In DNA form, the CDR3 reads TGTGCCAGCAGTGCGCAGGGCCCCCGTGGCACTGAAGCTTTCTTT. This chain connects TRBV6-4 to TRBJ1-1, with TRBD1 as a possible D gene (5 bases). Germline assignment: CDR1 MRHNA and CDR2 SNTAGT. V dropped 4 bases and J dropped 4 bases, with 16 bases sitting between them. This CDR3 contains 15 residues.

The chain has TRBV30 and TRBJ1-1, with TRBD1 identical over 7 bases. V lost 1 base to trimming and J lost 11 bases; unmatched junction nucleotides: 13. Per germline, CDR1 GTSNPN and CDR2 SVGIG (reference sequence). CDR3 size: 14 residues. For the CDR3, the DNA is TGTGCCTGGAGTGGAGGGGGCGTTTTCAGTGAGGCTTTCTTT. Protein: CAWSGGGVFSEAFF.

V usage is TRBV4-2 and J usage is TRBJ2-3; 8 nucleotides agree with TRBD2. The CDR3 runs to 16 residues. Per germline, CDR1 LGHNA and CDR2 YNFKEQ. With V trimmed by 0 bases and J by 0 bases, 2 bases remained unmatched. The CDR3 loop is CASSQETGGSTDTQYF. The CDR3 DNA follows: TGTGCCAGCAGCCAAGAGACGGGGGGGAGCACAGATACGCAGTATTTT.

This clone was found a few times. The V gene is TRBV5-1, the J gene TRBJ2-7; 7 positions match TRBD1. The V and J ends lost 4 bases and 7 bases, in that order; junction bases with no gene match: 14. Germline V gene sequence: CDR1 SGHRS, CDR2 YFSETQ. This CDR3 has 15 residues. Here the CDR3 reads CASSPDRDRRGEQYF. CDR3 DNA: TGCGCCAGCAGCCCTGACAGGGATCGTCGTGGGGAGCAGTACTTC.

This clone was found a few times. The CDR3 loop reads CASSEAPEQYF. For the CDR3, the DNA is TGTGCCAGCAGTGAAGCCCCGGAGCAGTACTTC. The chain links TRBV2 to TRBJ2-7; D unresolved. The germline gives CDR1 SNHLY, CDR2 FYNNEI. The CDR3 spans 11 residues. V was clipped by 0 bases and J by 7 bases, with 4 bases between them.

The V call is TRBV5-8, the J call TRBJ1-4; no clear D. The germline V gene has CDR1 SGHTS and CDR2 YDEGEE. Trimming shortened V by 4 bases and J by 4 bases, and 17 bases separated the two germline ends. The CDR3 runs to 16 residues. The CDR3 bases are TGTGCCAGCAGCCCCCGGCGGGGAGTAGTTAATGAAAAACTGTTTTTT. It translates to CASSPRRGVVNEKLFF.

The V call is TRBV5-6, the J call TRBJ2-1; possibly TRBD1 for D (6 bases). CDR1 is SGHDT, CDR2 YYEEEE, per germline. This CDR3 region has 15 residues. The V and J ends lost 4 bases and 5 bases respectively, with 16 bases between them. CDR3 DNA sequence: TGTGCCAGCAGCCCTAGGGGGACGGGACACAATGAGCAGTTCTTC. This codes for CASSPRGTGHNEQFF.

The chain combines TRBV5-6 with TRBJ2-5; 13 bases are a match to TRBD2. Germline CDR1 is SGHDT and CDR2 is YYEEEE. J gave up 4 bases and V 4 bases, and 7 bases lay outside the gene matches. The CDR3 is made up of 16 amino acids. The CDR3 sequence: CASSQGLAGSGETQYF. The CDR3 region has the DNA TGTGCCAGCAGCCAGGGACTAGCGGGGAGTGGAGAGACCCAGTACTTC.

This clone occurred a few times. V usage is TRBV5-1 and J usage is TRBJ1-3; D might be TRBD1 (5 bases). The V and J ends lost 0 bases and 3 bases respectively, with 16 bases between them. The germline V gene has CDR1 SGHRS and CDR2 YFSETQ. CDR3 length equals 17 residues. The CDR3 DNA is TGCGCCAGCAGCTTGGACCTTGGGCAGGGCAGTGGAAACACCATATATTTT. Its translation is CASSLDLGQGSGNTIYF.

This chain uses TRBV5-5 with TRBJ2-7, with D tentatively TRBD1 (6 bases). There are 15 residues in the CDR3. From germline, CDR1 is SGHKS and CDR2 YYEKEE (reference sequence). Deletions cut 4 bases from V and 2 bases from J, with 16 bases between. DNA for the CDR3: TGTGCCAGCAGCCCGACAGGCCTTGGTCCCTACGAGCAGTACTTC. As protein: CASSPTGLGPYEQYF.

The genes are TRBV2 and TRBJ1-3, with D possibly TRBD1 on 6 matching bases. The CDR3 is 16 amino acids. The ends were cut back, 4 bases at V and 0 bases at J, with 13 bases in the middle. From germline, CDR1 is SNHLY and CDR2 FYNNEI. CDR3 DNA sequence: TGTGCCAGCAGTGGCCGGGACACGTTCTCTGGAAACACCATATATTTT. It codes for CASSGRDTFSGNTIYF.

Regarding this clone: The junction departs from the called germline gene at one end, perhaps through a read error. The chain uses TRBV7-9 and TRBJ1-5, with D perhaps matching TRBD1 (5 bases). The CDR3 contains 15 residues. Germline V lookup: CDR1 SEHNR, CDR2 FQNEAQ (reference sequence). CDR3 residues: CSSSLDQGGNQPQHF. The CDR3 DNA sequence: TGTTCCAGCAGCCTGGACCAAGGGGGCAATCAGCCCCAGCATTTT.

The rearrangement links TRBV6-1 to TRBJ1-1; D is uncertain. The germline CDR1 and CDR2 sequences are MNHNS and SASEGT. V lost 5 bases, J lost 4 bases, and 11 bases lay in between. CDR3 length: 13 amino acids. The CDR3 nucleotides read TGTGCCAGCAGTTCTGACATCGGCACTGAAGCTTTCTTT. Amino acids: CASSSDIGTEAFF.

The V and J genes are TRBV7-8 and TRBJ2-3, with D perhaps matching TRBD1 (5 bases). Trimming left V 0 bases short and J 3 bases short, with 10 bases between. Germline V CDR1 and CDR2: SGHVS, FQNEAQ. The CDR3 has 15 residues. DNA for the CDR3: TGTGCCAGCAGCTTAGCGAGAAGGGGAACAGATACGCAGTATTTT. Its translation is CASSLARRGTDTQYF.

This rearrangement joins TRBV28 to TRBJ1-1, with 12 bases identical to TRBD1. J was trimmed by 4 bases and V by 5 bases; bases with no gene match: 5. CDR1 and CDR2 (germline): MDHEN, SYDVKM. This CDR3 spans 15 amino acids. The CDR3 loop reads CASSPGTGGGTEAFF. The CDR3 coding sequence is TGTGCCAGCAGTCCAGGGACAGGGGGCGGCACTGAAGCTTTCTTT.

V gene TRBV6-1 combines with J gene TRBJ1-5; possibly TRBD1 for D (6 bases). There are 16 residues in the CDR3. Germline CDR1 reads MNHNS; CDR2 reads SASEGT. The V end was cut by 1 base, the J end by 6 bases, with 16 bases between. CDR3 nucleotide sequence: TGTGCCAGCAGTGAAGGGGGGACAAGGGGGGGTCAGCCCCAGCATTTT. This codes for CASSEGGTRGGQPQHF.

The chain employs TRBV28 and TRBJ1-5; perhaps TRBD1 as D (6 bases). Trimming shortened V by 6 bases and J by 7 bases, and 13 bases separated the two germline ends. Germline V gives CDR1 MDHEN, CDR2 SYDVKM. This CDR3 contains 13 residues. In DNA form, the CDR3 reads TGTGCCAGCAGACTATTACAGGGCCAGCCCCAGCATTTT. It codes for CASRLLQGQPQHF.

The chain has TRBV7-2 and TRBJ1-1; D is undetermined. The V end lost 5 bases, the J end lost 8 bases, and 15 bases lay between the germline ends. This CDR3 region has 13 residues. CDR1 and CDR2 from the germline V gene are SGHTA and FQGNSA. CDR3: CASSLPLKEEAFF. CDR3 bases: TGTGCCAGCAGCCTACCCCTCAAAGAAGAAGCTTTCTTT. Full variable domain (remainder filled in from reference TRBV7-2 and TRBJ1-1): GAGVSQSPSNKVTEKGKDVELRCDPISGHTALYWYRQSLGQGLEFLIYFQGNSAPDKSGLPSDRFSAERTGGSVSTLTIQRTQQEDSAVYLCASSLPLKEEAFFGQGTRLTVV.

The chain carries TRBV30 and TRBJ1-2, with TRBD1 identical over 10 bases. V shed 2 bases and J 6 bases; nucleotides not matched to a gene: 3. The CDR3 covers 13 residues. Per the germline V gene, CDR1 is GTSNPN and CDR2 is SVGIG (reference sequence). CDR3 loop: CAWSTDRGHGYTF. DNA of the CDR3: TGTGCCTGGAGTACTGACAGGGGGCATGGCTACACCTTC.